These 27 T cell receptor beta chains were all obtained from the same sample, sequenced in a study of cytomegalovirus exposure and HLA in healthy donors (dated by TCRdb to 2017 to 2019). Receptor libraries were prepared by the immunoSEQ multiplex PCR assay. A mixture of 60 forward primers for TCR Vbeta segments and 13 reverse primers for TCR Jbeta segments was used in the multiplex PCR. Imported from immuneACCESS, the table was reduced by TCRdb to in-frame sequences with V and J called. These copies leave out some clones; in studies compared against another copy, an unresolved V gene accounts for under half, and the cause of the remainder is not known. The sample profile shows 90,000 to 110,000 clones; around 75% of them were found once. The top ten constitute 6.5% to 7% of the sample. The sequenced sample was PBMCs. The receptors shown here come from a man in his thirties or forties in good health and CMV-seropositive.

This chain connects TRBV30 to TRBJ2-7, with TRBD1 matching over 11 bases. Trimming removed 7 bases from V and 9 bases from J; junction bases left unmatched: 11. The CDR3 has 13 amino acids. Germline CDR1 GTSNPN, CDR2 SVGIG (reference sequence). The CDR3 is CALYGTGGVGQYF. The CDR3 DNA is TGTGCCTTATACGGGACAGGGGGTGTAGGGCAGTACTTC.

The V call is TRBV7-8, the J call TRBJ1-6, with 10 bases fitting TRBD1. The CDR3 runs to 15 residues. Germline V gene sequence: CDR1 SGHVS, CDR2 FQNEAQ. The ends lost 5 bases at V and 14 bases at J; junction bases unmatched: 12. CDR3 in amino acids: CASSPGQGGVRALHF. CDR3 DNA: TGTGCCAGCAGCCCCGGACAGGGGGGCGTTCGGGCCCTCCACTTT.

V usage is TRBV5-1 and J usage is TRBJ2-3, with 9 nucleotides matching TRBD2. This CDR3 is built from 15 residues. Trimming at V came to 5 bases and at J to 2 bases, leaving 6 bases not matched to a gene. Germline V gene lookup returns CDR1 SGHRS and CDR2 YFSETQ. CDR3 sequence reads: CASRPAGGNTDTQYF. The CDR3 DNA is TGCGCCAGCAGGCCGGCGGGGGGGAACACAGATACGCAGTATTTT.

This chain joins TRBV5-6 and TRBJ2-7, with a weak D call TRBD2 (5 bases). This CDR3 is built from 14 residues. Trimming removed 4 bases at V and 1 base at J, with 12 bases between. CDR1 and CDR2 (germline): SGHDT, YYEEEE. DNA for the CDR3: TGTGCCAGCAGCCCGGGGAGTCTTTCCTACGAGCAGTACTTC. This translates into CASSPGSLSYEQYF. Full variable domain (outside the CDR3, taken from reference TRBV5-6 and TRBJ2-7): DAGVTQSPTHLIKTRGQQVTLRCSPKSGHDTVSWYQQALGQGPQFIFQYYEEEERQRGNFPDRFSGHQFPNYSSELNVNALLLGDSALYLCASSPGSLSYEQYFGPGTRLTVT.

This clone appeared once. The chain couples TRBV11-3 to TRBJ2-2; tentative D call: TRBD1 (5 bases). Trimming cost V 5 bases and J 1 base, with 8 bases left between them. CDR3 length equals 14 residues. Germline loops: CDR1 SGHNT, CDR2 YENEEA. The CDR3 coding sequence is TGTGCCAGCAGCCGCCAGGGGAACACCGGGGAGCTGTTTTTT. Encoded protein: CASSRQGNTGELFF.

Here the CDR3 DNA reads TGTGCCAGCAGCTTGGAGGCGGGGTTGGAGGAAAAACTGTTTTTT. Translation: CASSLEAGLEEKLFF. This sequence joins TRBV5-4 and TRBJ1-4; D is unclear. Germline assignment: CDR1 SGHNT and CDR2 YYREEE (reference sequence). The CDR3 loop spans 15 amino acids. V was trimmed by 0 bases and J by 8 bases, leaving 14 bases between them.

The chain carries TRBV15 and TRBJ1-1, with a tentative D call TRBD1 (5 bases). This CDR3 has 16 residues. CDR1 is LNHNV and CDR2 is YYDKDF in the germline V gene (reference sequence). V lost 0 bases and J lost 2, with 13 bases in between. Here the CDR3 DNA reads TGTGCCACCAGCAGAGATTTTGGGGCGGATAACACTGAAGCTTTCTTT. This codes for CATSRDFGADNTEAFF.

The chain has TRBV7-2 and TRBJ1-6; D is possibly TRBD1 (6 bases). Per germline, CDR1 SGHTA and CDR2 FQGNSA. The CDR3 is 14 amino acids. V lost 6 bases and J lost 6, with 12 bases in between. Here the CDR3 reads CASRQTGTNSPLHF. The CDR3 nucleotides read TGTGCCAGCAGGCAAACAGGGACTAATTCACCCCTCCACTTT.

The V gene is TRBV19, the J gene TRBJ2-1, with 9 bases fitting TRBD2. The junction had 6 bases not matched to a gene; V was cut back by 6 bases and J by 0 bases. The germline gives CDR1 LNHDA, CDR2 SQIVND (reference sequence). This CDR3 spans 16 amino acids. The CDR3 loop is CASRAGGPGSYNEQFF. The DNA for the CDR3 is TGTGCCAGTAGAGCGGGGGGACCTGGCTCCTACAATGAGCAGTTCTTC.

The chain employs TRBV30 and TRBJ2-2, with D possibly TRBD2 on 6 matching bases. Trimming removed 4 bases at V and 0 bases at J, with 12 bases between. The CDR3 loop spans 15 amino acids. Germline V gives CDR1 GTSNPN, CDR2 SVGIG (reference sequence). The CDR3 DNA follows: TGTGCCTGGATGGGGGGTTCGGCGAACACCGGGGAGCTGTTTTTT. Translation gives CAWMGGSANTGELFF.

This chain connects TRBV5-1 to TRBJ1-3; unclear D gene. The CDR3 has 18 amino acids. V was shortened by 1 base and J by 0 bases, with 17 bases between the two germline ends. Germline lookup yields CDR1 SGHRS and CDR2 YFSETQ. The CDR3 here is CASSLNPGNVRSGNTIYF. The DNA for the CDR3 is TGCGCCAGCAGCTTGAACCCCGGGAACGTCCGCTCTGGAAACACCATATATTTT. Using reference TRBV5-1 and TRBJ1-3 for the parts outside the CDR3, the full variable domain is KAGVTQTPRYLIKTRGQQVTLSCSPISGHRSVSWYQQTPGQGLQFLFEYFSETQRNKGNFPGRFSGRQFSNSRSEMNVSTLELGDSALYLCASSLNPGNVRSGNTIYFGEGSWLTVV.

This clone was seen a handful of times. The gene calls are TRBV7-8 and TRBJ1-5; tentative D call: TRBD1 (5 bases). V was cut by 4 bases and J by 2 bases, with 21 bases left in between. In germline, CDR1 is SGHVS, CDR2 FQNEAQ. CDR3 size: 18 residues. The CDR3 DNA reads TGTGCCAGCAGCTCCTCCGGGGGAACAGGAATTGGCAATCAGCCCCAGCATTTT. Translation gives CASSSSGGTGIGNQPQHF.

The CDR3 spells CSVLGTGGNEQYF. CDR3 coding DNA: TGCAGCGTTTTGGGGACAGGCGGGAACGAGCAGTACTTC. The chain combines TRBV29-1 with TRBJ2-7; 8 bases map to TRBD1. V trimming: 5 bases; J trimming: 5 bases; junction bases outside the gene matches: 8. The CDR3 length is 13 residues. From germline, CDR1 is SQVTM and CDR2 ANQGSEA.

In this sample, this clone turned up once. J is TRBJ1-6 and V is TRBV29-1; D ambiguous. Trimming stripped 7 bases from V and 10 bases from J, with 17 bases between. The CDR3 extends over 13 amino acids. In germline, CDR1 is SQVTM, CDR2 ANQGSEA. CDR3 in DNA: TGCAGCGCCCGGTCGTCGGGGAGCTCACCCCTCCACTTT. Encoded protein: CSARSSGSSPLHF.

CDR3 in DNA: TGTGCCAGCAGCCAGACCAAGACAGGGGGAAACACCATATATTTT. Translating it yields CASSQTKTGGNTIYF. The chain is built from TRBV7-9 and TRBJ1-3; 7 bases line up with TRBD1. Germline CDR1 reads SEHNR; CDR2 reads FQNEAQ (reference sequence). V lost 5 bases and J lost 4; bases outside the gene matches: 8. The CDR3 runs to 15 residues. The whole variable domain, remainder taken from reference TRBV7-9 and TRBJ1-3, is DTGVSQNPRHKITKRGQNVTFRCDPISEHNRLYWYRQTLGQGPEFLTYFQNEAQLEKSRLLSDRFSAERPKGSFSTLEIQRTEQGDSAMYLCASSQTKTGGNTIYFGEGSWLTVV.

This chain joins TRBV7-6 and TRBJ2-3; 9 positions agree with TRBD2. The germline CDR1 and CDR2 sequences are SGHVS and FNYEAQ. The CDR3 length is 16 residues. J gave up 2 bases and V 2 bases, and 5 bases lay outside the gene matches. The CDR3 nucleotides are TGTGCCAGCAGCTTAAGTAGCGGGGGCCTCACAGATACGCAGTATTTT. Translated, it gives CASSLSSGGLTDTQYF. The entire variable domain, with the rest obtained from reference TRBV7-6 and TRBJ2-3, is as follows: GAGVSQSPRYKVTKRGQDVALRCDPISGHVSLYWYRQALGQGPEFLTYFNYEAQQDKSGLPNDRFSAERPEGSISTLTIQRTEQRDSAMYRCASSLSSGGLTDTQYFGPGTRLTVL.

This clone was detected once. The chain carries TRBV2 and TRBJ1-1; D is perhaps TRBD1 (6 bases). CDR1 SNHLY and CDR2 FYNNEI come from the germline V gene. This CDR3 has 13 amino acids. Trimming left V 5 bases short and J 5 bases short, with 12 bases between. The CDR3 loop reads CASSKTGRTEAFF. The CDR3 nucleotides read TGTGCCAGCAGTAAAACAGGGCGGACTGAAGCTTTCTTT.

The chain combines TRBV5-1 with TRBJ2-3; 12 nucleotides match TRBD2. This CDR3 spans 17 amino acids. The germline gives CDR1 SGHRS, CDR2 YFSETQ. V lost 0 bases to trimming and J lost 2 bases; unmatched junction nucleotides: 4. CDR3 sequence (DNA): TGCGCCAGCAGCTTGGGCCTAGCGGGGGGGGTCACAGATACGCAGTATTTT. Residues: CASSLGLAGGVTDTQYF.

The chain joins TRBV4-3 to TRBJ1-2; 7 bases fit TRBD1. The V and J ends lost 3 bases and 2 bases, in that order; junction bases with no gene match: 9. Per the germline V gene, CDR1 is LGHNA and CDR2 is YSLEER. This CDR3 has 16 amino acids. CDR3 DNA: TGCGCCAGCAGCCAGGCCACCGGGACAGAAAACTATGGCTACACCTTC. Its protein is CASSQATGTENYGYTF.

The chain couples TRBV7-2 to TRBJ2-7; 14 nucleotides match TRBD2. Looked up from germline, CDR1 is SGHTA and CDR2 is FQGNSA. V was clipped by 5 bases and J by 3 bases; unmatched bases: 6. CDR3 length: 16 residues. DNA for the CDR3: TGTGCCAGCAGCCCGGGACTAGCGGGGGCCCTCTACGAGCAGTACTTC. Translated: CASSPGLAGALYEQYF.

J is TRBJ1-2 and V is TRBV6-5; 8 bases align to TRBD1. Trimming took 6 bases from V and 7 from J; bases not matched to a gene: 10. Germline V lookup: CDR1 MNHEY, CDR2 SVGAGI. The CDR3 is made up of 14 amino acids. The CDR3 loop reads CASSPQDRVFGYTF. The CDR3 DNA reads as TGTGCCAGCAGCCCACAGGACAGGGTGTTTGGCTACACCTTC.

V is TRBV10-3 and J is TRBJ1-2; D ambiguous. V was cut by 7 bases and J by 6 bases, with 18 bases left in between. Per germline, CDR1 ENHRY and CDR2 SYGVKD. There are 14 residues in the CDR3. The CDR3 coding sequence is TGTGCCATCACAGAGGCGGAGGCTCGGGATGGCTACACCTTC. This encodes CAITEAEARDGYTF.

The V and J genes are TRBV10-3 and TRBJ1-2, with D unresolved. The V gene lost 6 bases and the J gene lost 7 bases, with 15 bases spanning the gap. This CDR3 is built from 13 residues. Germline lookup yields CDR1 ENHRY and CDR2 SYGVKD. The CDR3 DNA follows: TGTGCCATCAGCGGGGTCCTACGAGGTGGCTACACCTTC. Protein sequence: CAISGVLRGGYTF.

This clone was picked up a small number of times. The chain employs TRBV4-1 and TRBJ1-3; 7 bases are shared with TRBD1. CDR1 and CDR2 (germline): MGHRA, YSYEKL. This CDR3 region has 14 residues. V shed 6 bases, J shed 8 bases, and the junction held 10 bases outside the gene matches. The CDR3 bases are TGCGCCAGCAGACGAACAGGGGTAACAGACACCATATATTTT. Protein: CASRRTGVTDTIYF.

This rearrangement joins TRBV9 to TRBJ2-3, with 9 positions matching TRBD2. Germline loops: CDR1 SGDLS, CDR2 YYNGEE. V lost 0 bases to trimming and J lost 1 base; unmatched junction nucleotides: 3. CDR3 length: 16 residues. This CDR3 reads CASSVGSGGRTDTQYF. DNA for the CDR3: TGTGCCAGCAGCGTAGGCAGCGGGGGGCGCACAGATACGCAGTATTTT. Full variable domain (outside the CDR3, taken from reference TRBV9 and TRBJ2-3): DSGVTQTPKHLITATGQRVTLRCSPRSGDLSVYWYQQSLDQGLQFLIQYYNGEERAKGNILERFSAQQFPDLHSELNLSSLELGDSALYFCASSVGSGGRTDTQYFGPGTRLTVL.

The chain employs TRBV2 and TRBJ1-1; unclear D gene. The CDR3 is made up of 14 amino acids. Germline-derived CDR1 and CDR2 are SNHLY and FYNNEI. Trimming left V 4 bases short and J 0 bases short, with 9 bases between. CDR3 residues: CASSAPGMNTEAFF. CDR3 bases: TGTGCCAGCAGTGCCCCCGGGATGAACACTGAAGCTTTCTTT.

The chain couples TRBV5-1 to TRBJ2-7; D is perhaps TRBD2 (6 bases). Trimming took 4 bases from V and 5 from J, leaving 10 bases between them. The CDR3 extends over 12 amino acids. The V gene's germline CDR1 is SGHRS and CDR2 YFSETQ. The CDR3 region is CASSPGVHEQYF. The CDR3 bases are TGCGCCAGCAGCCCGGGGGTCCACGAGCAGTACTTC.